These 17 T cell receptor beta chains were all obtained from the same sample, sequenced in a study of T-cell memory formation after mild COVID-19. From the 5' RACE reads, TCRdb called clonotypes with MiXCR, one entry per CDR3 protein. The table has around 370,000 distinct CDR3 sequences, 20% to 25% seen once. Sequencing was done on a sample of PBMCs or a T cell subset sorted from them (not recorded which). The receptors originated from an adult woman who had mild COVID-19 (a few samples of this study predate the infection). Cell type and time point are not known.

V and J are TRBV6-2 or TRBV6-3 and TRBJ2-7; D not certain. The CDR3 loop spans 14 amino acids. Germline CDR1 is MNHEY and CDR2 is SVGEGT. Deletions cut 0 bases from V and 6 bases from J, with 12 bases between. CDR3 sequence: CASSYSWQFAEQYF. DNA of the CDR3: TGTGCCAGCAGTTACTCGTGGCAGTTCGCCGAGCAGTACTTC.

This clonotype was seen only a few times. The gene calls are TRBV29-1 and TRBJ2-3, with 13 bases lining up with TRBD2. The CDR3 is 16 amino acids. The germline gives CDR1 SQVTM, CDR2 ANQGSEA. Trimming at V came to 7 bases and at J to 6 bases, leaving 13 bases not matched to a gene. The CDR3 DNA sequence: TGCAGCGCCCGGGGAACTAGCGGGGGGGAGGTGGATACGCAGTATTTT. This encodes CSARGTSGGEVDTQYF.

This clonotype has a handful of counts. The rearrangement uses TRBV24-1 and TRBJ2-3, with D tentatively TRBD1 (6 bases). Trimming cost V 4 bases and J 6 bases, with 16 bases left between them. Germline V gives CDR1 KGHDR, CDR2 SFDVKD. The CDR3 contains 15 residues. For the CDR3, the DNA is TGTGCCACCAGTGACGGGGACACCTGGTCGGATACGCAGTATTTT. Translated, it gives CATSDGDTWSDTQYF.

This clonotype was seen at least ten times. The rearrangement uses TRBV7-8 and TRBJ2-1; D might be TRBD2 (6 bases). Germline CDR1 is SGHVS and CDR2 is FQNEAQ. V was clipped by 1 base and J by 3 bases, with 10 bases between them. This CDR3 has 15 amino acids. CDR3 in DNA: TGTGCCAGCAGCTTAGACGGGAGTCGCTACAATGAGCAGTTCTTC. It specifies CASSLDGSRYNEQFF.

The CDR3 loop reads CASSAQGPTNIQYF. In DNA, the CDR3 is TGTGCCAGCAGTGCTCAGGGGCCCACAAACATTCAGTACTTC. The chain couples TRBV2 to TRBJ2-4, with D possibly being TRBD1 (6 bases). V lost 4 bases and J lost 6, with 13 bases in between. This CDR3 spans 14 amino acids. Per germline, CDR1 SNHLY and CDR2 FYNNEI.

This clonotype was picked up a small number of times. The V and J genes are TRBV20-1 and TRBJ1-1, with D perhaps matching TRBD1 (5 bases). The CDR3 extends over 13 amino acids. Trimming took 5 bases from V and 5 from J, leaving 15 bases between them. Per germline, CDR1 DFQATT and CDR2 SNEGSKA (reference sequence). Written as DNA, the CDR3 is TGCAGTGCTCAAAACAGGCTATGGACTGAAGCTTTCTTT. This translates into CSAQNRLWTEAFF.

The chain couples TRBV12-3 or TRBV12-4 to TRBJ2-1; 12 nucleotides align to TRBD2. J lost 3 bases, V lost 6 bases, and 12 bases had no gene match. The CDR3 covers 18 residues. CDR3 loop: CASSLRPKTSGSYNEQFF. The DNA for the CDR3 is TGTGCCAGCAGCCTAAGGCCCAAGACTAGCGGGAGCTACAATGAGCAGTTCTTC.

This clonotype occurred a few times. The chain couples TRBV20-1 to TRBJ1-6; D gene ambiguous. Germline loops: CDR1 DFQATT, CDR2 SNEGSKA (reference sequence). Trimming shortened V by 5 bases and J by 2 bases, and 13 bases separated the two germline ends. The CDR3 is 15 amino acids. The CDR3 nucleotides are TGCAGTGCTGTTGCCGGGCGTACCTATAATTCACCCCTCCACTTT. The encoded protein is CSAVAGRTYNSPLHF.

This clonotype has just a few counts. The chain has TRBV2 and TRBJ2-7, with TRBD1 identical over 7 bases. With 2 bases clipped from V and 0 bases from J, the junction kept 4 bases outside the gene matches. Germline loops: CDR1 SNHLY, CDR2 FYNNEI. There are 15 residues in the CDR3. This chain's CDR3 is CASSEWAGGSYEQYF. As DNA, the CDR3 is TGTGCCAGCAGTGAATGGGCAGGGGGCTCCTACGAGCAGTACTTC.

V gene TRBV6-2 or TRBV6-3 combines with J gene TRBJ2-7; the D is unclear. Trimming took 2 bases from V and 3 from J, leaving 17 bases between them. Germline CDR1 and CDR2: MNHEY and SVGEGT. The CDR3 is made up of 16 amino acids. In DNA form, the CDR3 reads TGTGCCAGCAGTTACCCCATCGAATACGCACGCTACGAGCAGTACTTC. This gives the protein CASSYPIEYARYEQYF.

This clonotype was observed at least ten times. The chain has TRBV12-3 or TRBV12-4 and TRBJ2-3, with TRBD2 matching over 10 bases. V was clipped by 5 bases and J by 1 base; unmatched bases: 3. The CDR3 covers 15 residues. The CDR3 region has the DNA TGTGCCAGCAGTCTCGGGACTAGCGGCACAGATACGCAGTATTTT. Translating it yields CASSLGTSGTDTQYF.

CDR3 protein: CASSYMTPMTGTSYEQYF. Written as DNA, the CDR3 is TGTGCCAGCAGTTACATGACTCCTATGACAGGGACGAGCTACGAGCAGTACTTC. V gene TRBV6-6 combines with J gene TRBJ2-7, with 7 bases that match TRBD1. Looked up from germline, CDR1 is MNHNY and CDR2 is SVGAGI (reference sequence). The V and J ends lost 2 bases and 3 bases, in that order; junction bases with no gene match: 16. The CDR3 contains 18 residues.

This clonotype was seen at least ten times. This chain links TRBV29-1 with TRBJ2-1; possibly TRBD1 or TRBD2 for D (6 bases each). Germline lookup yields CDR1 SQVTM and CDR2 ANQGSEA. V lost 4 bases, J lost 9 bases, and 10 bases lay in between. The CDR3 sequence is 11 residues long. The CDR3 sequence is CSVVRGGEQFF. CDR3 DNA sequence: TGCAGCGTTGTCAGGGGAGGTGAGCAGTTCTTC.

V is TRBV9 and J is TRBJ2-2; TRBD2 agrees at 8 bases. CDR3 length: 15 amino acids. Looked up from germline, CDR1 is SGDLS and CDR2 is YYNGEE. V gave up 0 bases and J gave up 6 bases; unmatched junction bases: 4. The CDR3 here is CASSVDLGRAGELFF. DNA of the CDR3: TGTGCCAGCAGCGTAGATCTCGGGAGGGCCGGGGAGCTGTTTTTT.

In this sample, this clonotype turned up a few times. J is TRBJ1-1 and V is TRBV6-5, with 9 positions matching TRBD1. V was pared by 0 bases and J by 4 bases, with 15 bases of the junction left unmatched. The CDR3 consists of 19 residues. Per germline, CDR1 MNHEY and CDR2 SVGAGI. The CDR3 spells CASSYSPPGTGRIRTEAFF. The DNA for the CDR3 is TGTGCCAGCAGTTACTCACCTCCCGGGACAGGGAGAATTCGCACTGAAGCTTTCTTT.

This chain links TRBV7-8 with TRBJ2-1; possibly TRBD1 for D (6 bases). V dropped 4 bases and J dropped 0 bases, with 16 bases sitting between them. The CDR3 sequence is 17 residues long. Germline CDR1 SGHVS, CDR2 FQNEAQ. The CDR3: CASSSVTGWSSYNEQFF. The CDR3 DNA reads as TGTGCCAGCAGCTCTGTGACAGGATGGAGCTCCTACAATGAGCAGTTCTTC. The full variable domain, with the rest looked up from reference TRBV7-8 and TRBJ2-1, is GAGVSQSPRYKVAKRGQDVALRCDPISGHVSLFWYQQALGQGPEFLTYFQNEAQLDKSGLPSDRFFAERPEGSVSTLKIQRTQQEDSAVYLCASSSVTGWSSYNEQFFGPGTRLTVL.

This clonotype was counted a few times. V and J are TRBV7-3 and TRBJ1-6; D call uncertain. This CDR3 comprises 15 residues. Between the trimmed V and J ends, which lost 4 bases and 9 bases, there was a span of 16 bases. Germline V lookup: CDR1 SGHTA, CDR2 FQGTGA. CDR3 amino acids: CASSSTRDGVSPLHF. CDR3 bases: TGTGCCAGCAGCTCCACACGTGACGGTGTTTCACCCCTCCACTTT.